This paragraph covers one T cell receptor beta chain sequence. These data come from a study of graft-versus-host responses after intestinal transplantation. Trimming removed 1 base at V and 5 bases at J, with 16 bases between. CDR1 and CDR2 from the germline V gene are SGHAT and FQDESV (reference sequence). The CDR3 runs to 16 residues. TCRdb's table, derived via immunoSEQ multiplex PCR, lists solely in-frame clones and lacks some. The sample lists about 54,000 clones, about 90% occurring once. Source: PBMCs, taken roughly 680 days after intestinal transplant. The clonotype was recovered from a human patient who received an intestinal transplant, so some T cells may come from the graft donor. The chain links TRBV11-1 to TRBJ2-3; D uncertain. The CDR3 is CASSLVGQRFIDTQYF. As DNA, the CDR3 is TGTGCCAGCAGCTTAGTTGGCCAGCGATTTATAGATACGCAGTATTTT.